Presented here are 27 T cell receptor beta chains from one specimen sequenced in a study of cytomegalovirus exposure and HLA in healthy donors. The PCR made use of 60 Vbeta and 13 Jbeta primers. Data came from immunoSEQ multiplex PCR; TCRdb stores just in-frame clones and leaves some out. The sample lists 150,000 to 200,000 clones; about 85% were seen once. Sequenced sample: PBMCs. These receptors were obtained from a male donor in good health and CMV-seropositive.

The rearrangement uses TRBV11-3 and TRBJ1-4; D not resolved. This CDR3 is built from 14 residues. The V and J ends lost 2 bases and 8 bases respectively, with 12 bases between them. From germline, CDR1 is SGHNT and CDR2 YENEEA. CDR3 sequence (DNA): TGTGCCAGCAGCTTACGGCAGGAACAAGAAAAACTGTTTTTT. This translates into CASSLRQEQEKLFF.

The J gene is TRBJ1-1, the V gene TRBV29-1, with TRBD1 identical over 7 bases. This CDR3 has 13 residues. In germline, CDR1 is SQVTM, CDR2 ANQGSEA. The trim removed 4 bases at V and 3 bases at J, leaving 5 bases unmatched. CDR3 protein: CSVVQGGDTEAFF. The CDR3, as DNA: TGCAGCGTTGTTCAGGGGGGAGACACTGAAGCTTTCTTT.

The chain has TRBV28 and TRBJ1-2, with D perhaps TRBD1 (6 bases). There are 14 residues in the CDR3. V was clipped by 3 bases and J by 1 base, with 9 bases between them. Looked up from germline, CDR1 is MDHEN and CDR2 is SYDVKM. The CDR3 protein is CASSFDRYNYGYTF. The CDR3 coding sequence is TGTGCCAGCAGTTTCGACAGGTATAACTATGGCTACACCTTC.

A single count supports this clone. CDR3 DNA: TGTGCCATCAAGGTGACCGTGACTAGCGGGAGTGAGCAGTTCTTC. Its translation: CAIKVTVTSGSEQFF. The J gene is TRBJ2-1, the V gene TRBV10-3; 12 positions match TRBD2. This CDR3 comprises 15 residues. CDR1 is ENHRY, CDR2 SYGVKD, per germline. With 7 bases clipped from V and 9 bases from J, the junction kept 10 bases outside the gene matches.

Notes on this clone: The conserved phenylalanine or tryptophan normally closing the CDR3 is absent here, so this likely arose from a read error. The chain recombines TRBV15 with TRBJ1-3, with D perhaps matching TRBD1 (5 bases). The CDR3 runs 16 residues. In germline, CDR1 is LNHNV, CDR2 YYDKDF (reference sequence). Trimming removed 3 bases from V and 4 bases from J, with 16 bases in between. The DNA of the CDR3 is TGTGCCACCAGCAGGGGGGACTCCCAAGCGGGAAACACCATATATCTT. As protein: CATSRGDSQAGNTIYL.

V and J are TRBV5-4 and TRBJ1-5; a possible D gene is TRBD1 (5 bases). The germline gives CDR1 SGHNT, CDR2 YYREEE (reference sequence). The CDR3 sequence is 12 residues long. V was pared by 3 bases and J by 8 bases, with 9 bases between. The CDR3: CASSSGVEPQHF. CDR3 DNA: TGTGCCAGCAGCTCGGGGGTGGAGCCCCAGCATTTT.

The chain couples TRBV6-4 to TRBJ2-2, with 8 bases lining up with TRBD1. CDR1 and CDR2 from the germline V gene are MRHNA and SNTAGT. This CDR3 contains 16 residues. Trimming removed 4 bases from V and 3 bases from J; junction bases left unmatched: 7. The CDR3, as DNA: TGTGCCAGCAGTGTTCGACAGGGGCTTTACACCGGGGAGCTGTTTTTT. Encoded protein: CASSVRQGLYTGELFF.

The rearrangement joins TRBV6-1 to TRBJ1-4; D perhaps matches TRBD1 (5 bases). The V gene lost 2 bases and the J gene lost 10 bases, with 20 bases spanning the gap. This CDR3 has 16 residues. Per germline, CDR1 MNHNS and CDR2 SASEGT. Here the CDR3 reads CASSEYFGGGDRKLFF. The CDR3 nucleotides are TGTGCCAGCAGTGAATACTTCGGGGGAGGGGATCGAAAACTGTTTTTT.

CDR3 coding DNA: TGTGCCAGCAGTTCCTCCCCGGGGGGCGCTGGGGCCAACGTCCTGACTTTC. This translates into CASSSSPGGAGANVLTF. J is TRBJ2-6 and V is TRBV28, with a tentative D call TRBD2 (7 bases). Germline values: CDR1 MDHEN, CDR2 SYDVKM. This CDR3 is 17 amino acids long. Trimming stripped 4 bases from V and 2 bases from J, with 15 bases between.

The chain carries TRBV2 and TRBJ1-5; perhaps TRBD1 as D (6 bases). The CDR3 extends over 17 amino acids. Deletions cut 7 bases from V and 6 bases from J, with 25 bases between. Germline-derived CDR1 and CDR2 are SNHLY and FYNNEI. The CDR3 coding sequence is TGTGCCAGCACCGCCGGGGGGCGTATTGGAGGAAGTCAGCCCCAGCATTTT. This encodes CASTAGGRIGGSQPQHF.

This clone has only one observation. V and J are TRBV19 and TRBJ1-2; 10 nucleotides line up with TRBD1. The CDR3 runs to 16 residues. The germline V gene has CDR1 LNHDA and CDR2 SQIVND (reference sequence). V trimming: 4 bases; J trimming: 3 bases; junction bases outside the gene matches: 8. The CDR3 DNA reads as TGTGCCAGTAGTACCCGGGACAGGGGAGTACACTATGGCTACACCTTC. It codes for CASSTRDRGVHYGYTF.

The chain uses TRBV18 and TRBJ1-5; unclear D gene. Germline V gene sequence: CDR1 KGHSH, CDR2 LQKENI. This CDR3 is 14 amino acids long. V was shortened by 6 bases and J by 7 bases, with 16 bases between the two germline ends. The CDR3 DNA sequence: TGTGCCAGCTCCCTCTCAACGGGAGGCCAGCCCCAGCATTTT. This sequence encodes CASSLSTGGQPQHF.

The chain carries TRBV19 and TRBJ2-7, with 16 nucleotides matching TRBD2. Losses at the gene ends were 2 bases for V and 2 bases for J; bases not matched to a gene: 9. CDR1 is LNHDA, CDR2 SQIVND, per germline (reference sequence). This CDR3 is 19 amino acids long. The CDR3 coding sequence is TGTGCCAGTAGTATACCGGGACTAGCGGGAGGGCCGTCCGCCTACGAGCAGTACTTC. Its translation: CASSIPGLAGGPSAYEQYF.

The rearrangement joins TRBV9 to TRBJ2-7; 8 nucleotides line up with TRBD2. The length of the CDR3 is 14 residues. V shed 3 bases, J shed 1 base, and the junction held 3 bases outside the gene matches. Per the germline V gene, CDR1 is SGDLS and CDR2 is YYNGEE. The CDR3 DNA is TGTGCCAGCAGCGCCACTAGCGGTTCCTACGAGCAGTACTTC. Translation: CASSATSGSYEQYF.

The V gene is TRBV7-9, the J gene TRBJ2-1; unclear D gene. Germline loops: CDR1 SEHNR, CDR2 FQNEAQ (reference sequence). V was trimmed by 8 bases and J by 0 bases, leaving 8 bases between them. The length of the CDR3 is 13 residues. Here the CDR3 reads CASQSGSYNEQFF. CDR3 DNA sequence: TGTGCCAGCCAATCAGGCTCCTACAATGAGCAGTTCTTC.

This chain links TRBV13 with TRBJ2-5; weak D call: TRBD1 (6 bases). The CDR3 is made up of 16 amino acids. Trimming removed 6 bases at V and 2 bases at J, with 19 bases between. CDR1 is PRHDT and CDR2 is FYEKMQ in the germline V gene (reference sequence). The CDR3 region has the DNA TGTGCCAGCAGTGCACTCCGACTGGGGGCACAAGAGACCCAGTACTTC. Protein: CASSALRLGAQETQYF. The entire variable domain, with the rest obtained from reference TRBV13 and TRBJ2-5, is as follows: AAGVIQSPRHLIKEKRETATLKCYPIPRHDTVYWYQQGPGQDPQFLISFYEKMQSDKGSIPDRFSAQQFSDYHSELNMSSLELGDSALYFCASSALRLGAQETQYFGPGTRLLVL.

The rearrangement uses TRBV30 and TRBJ2-1, with 7 bases aligning to TRBD1. CDR3 length equals 16 residues. CDR1 is GTSNPN, CDR2 SVGIG, per germline (reference sequence). The J segment lost 0 bases and the V segment lost 3 bases, leaving 8 bases of the junction unmatched. The CDR3 is CAWSGRQGSSYNEQFF. The CDR3 nucleotides read TGTGCCTGGAGCGGTCGACAGGGTAGCTCCTACAATGAGCAGTTCTTC. The full variable domain, completed using reference TRBV30 and TRBJ2-1, is SQTIHQWPATLVQPVGSPLSLECTVEGTSNPNLYWYRQAAGRGLQLLFYSVGIGQISSEVPQNLSASRPQDRQFILSSKKLLLSDSGFYLCAWSGRQGSSYNEQFFGPGTRLTVL.

This clone was counted a few times. The V call is TRBV9, the J call TRBJ2-7; 8 bases are shared with TRBD2. Germline V gene lookup returns CDR1 SGDLS and CDR2 YYNGEE. V was clipped by 4 bases and J by 7 bases; unmatched bases: 13. There are 15 residues in the CDR3. This chain's CDR3 is CASSPQTSARGEQYF. The CDR3 nucleotides are TGTGCCAGCAGCCCTCAGACTAGCGCTAGGGGTGAGCAGTACTTC. Filled out from reference TRBV9 and TRBJ2-7, the complete variable domain reads DSGVTQTPKHLITATGQRVTLRCSPRSGDLSVYWYQQSLDQGLQFLIQYYNGEERAKGNILERFSAQQFPDLHSELNLSSLELGDSALYFCASSPQTSARGEQYFGPGTRLTVT.

This chain uses TRBV15 with TRBJ1-1; TRBD1 aligns across 7 bases. Trimming removed 2 bases from V and 1 base from J; junction bases left unmatched: 7. The CDR3 is made up of 16 amino acids. Germline assignment: CDR1 LNHNV and CDR2 YYDKDF (reference sequence). CDR3 region: CATSRRTGVANTEAFF. The CDR3 coding sequence is TGTGCCACCAGCAGACGTACAGGGGTAGCGAACACTGAAGCTTTCTTT.

V and J are TRBV6-1 and TRBJ1-1; D possibly corresponds to TRBD1 (5 bases). This CDR3 spans 12 amino acids. The germline CDR1 and CDR2 sequences are MNHNS and SASEGT. V was shortened by 6 bases and J by 1 base, with 6 bases between the two germline ends. Here the CDR3 reads CASRGANTEAFF. CDR3 nucleotides: TGTGCCAGCAGAGGGGCGAACACTGAAGCTTTCTTT.

J is TRBJ2-7 and V is TRBV4-1, with 7 bases that match TRBD2. V trimming: 3 bases; J trimming: 1 base; junction bases outside the gene matches: 15. The V gene's germline CDR1 is MGHRA and CDR2 YSYEKL. This CDR3 region has 18 residues. In nucleotides, the CDR3 is TGCGCCAGCAGCCACCCATCGACTAGCCTGATTACTTCCTACGAGCAGTACTTC. Translating gives CASSHPSTSLITSYEQYF.

The chain joins TRBV29-1 to TRBJ2-6, with D possibly matching TRBD1 (6 bases). Germline assignment: CDR1 SQVTM and CDR2 ANQGSEA. The CDR3 has 15 residues. V was shortened by 0 bases and J by 6 bases, with 12 bases between the two germline ends. The CDR3 sequence: CSVEDSDSLANVLTF. In DNA form, the CDR3 reads TGCAGCGTTGAAGATTCGGACAGCCTGGCCAACGTCCTGACTTTC.

V usage is TRBV6-5 and J usage is TRBJ2-2; D is unclear. The germline gives CDR1 MNHEY, CDR2 SVGAGI. V gave up 6 bases and J gave up 3 bases, with 14 bases separating them. The CDR3 consists of 15 residues. DNA of the CDR3: TGTGCCAGCAGCCCCCCACCGGGTTACACCGGGGAGCTGTTTTTT. This encodes CASSPPPGYTGELFF.

CDR3 DNA: TGTGCCAGCAGATCAGGGGTAGACGAGCAGTACTTC. This translates into CASRSGVDEQYF. The genes are TRBV2 and TRBJ2-7; weak D call: TRBD1 (6 bases). V shed 6 bases and J shed 5 bases, with 11 bases lying between them. This CDR3 contains 12 residues. Germline V gene sequence: CDR1 SNHLY, CDR2 FYNNEI.

This chain uses TRBV27 with TRBJ1-5; 8 bases are shared with TRBD1. This CDR3 spans 15 amino acids. The V gene's germline CDR1 is MNHEY and CDR2 SMNVEV (reference sequence). Trimming at V came to 5 bases and at J to 3 bases, leaving 6 bases not matched to a gene. CDR3 coding DNA: TGTGCCAGCAGTGCAGGGGGCGGTTTCAATCAGCCCCAGCATTTT. It encodes CASSAGGGFNQPQHF.

The J gene is TRBJ1-6, the V gene TRBV29-1; 9 nucleotides agree with TRBD1. V lost 4 bases, J lost 7 bases, and 2 bases stayed unmatched. The CDR3 has 13 amino acids. Per the germline V gene, CDR1 is SQVTM and CDR2 is ANQGSEA. CDR3 in amino acids: CSVAGTGNSPLHF. CDR3 bases: TGCAGCGTTGCCGGGACAGGGAATTCACCCCTCCACTTT.

The J gene is TRBJ1-5, the V gene TRBV13, with D maybe TRBD1 (5 bases). V lost 7 bases and J 3 bases, leaving 13 bases between the germline ends. The V gene's germline CDR1 is PRHDT and CDR2 FYEKMQ (reference sequence). The CDR3 is made up of 14 amino acids. The CDR3 is CASTFGGVNQPQHF. The CDR3, as DNA: TGTGCCAGCACCTTCGGGGGAGTCAATCAGCCCCAGCATTTT.